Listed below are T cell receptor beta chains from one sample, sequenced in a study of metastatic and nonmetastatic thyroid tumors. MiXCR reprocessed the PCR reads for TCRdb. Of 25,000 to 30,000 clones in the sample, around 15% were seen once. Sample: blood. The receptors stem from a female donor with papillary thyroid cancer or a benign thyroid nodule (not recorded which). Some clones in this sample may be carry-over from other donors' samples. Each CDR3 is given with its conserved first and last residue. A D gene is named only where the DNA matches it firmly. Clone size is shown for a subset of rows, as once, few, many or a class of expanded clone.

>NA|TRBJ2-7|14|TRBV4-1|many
TGCGCCAGCAGCCGGGGGCAGGGGTCCTACGAGCAGTACTTC
CASSRGQGSYEQYF
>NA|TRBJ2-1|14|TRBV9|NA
TGTGCCAGCAGCGCCGGCAGCTCCTACAATGTGGAGTTCTTC
CASSAGSSYNVEFF
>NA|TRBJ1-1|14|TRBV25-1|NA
TGTGCCAGCAGACGTCCGGGGGGCAAAGGTGAAGCTTTCTTT
CASRRPGGKGEAFF
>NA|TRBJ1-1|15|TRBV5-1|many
TGCGCCAGCAGCCGACTCACAGGAGGGAACACTGAAGCTTTCTTT
CASSRLTGGNTEAFF
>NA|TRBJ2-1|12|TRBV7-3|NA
TGTGCCAGCAGCTTAACGGGCAATGAGCAGTTCTTC
CASSLTGNEQFF
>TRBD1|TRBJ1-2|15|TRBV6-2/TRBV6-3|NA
TGTGCCAGCAGTCCCGCCCTTACAGGGGGCTATGGCTACACCTTC
CASSPALTGGYGYTF
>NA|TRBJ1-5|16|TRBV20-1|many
TGCAGTGCTAGAGATGCTAGACTGGCTAGCAATCAGCCCCAGCATTTT
CSARDARLASNQPQHF
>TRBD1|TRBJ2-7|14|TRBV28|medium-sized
TGTGCCAGCAGTTTAGGGACAGGAGTCTACGAGCAGTACTTC
CASSLGTGVYEQYF
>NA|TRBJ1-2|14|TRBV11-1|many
TGTGCCAGCAGCCCCTACGGCGAGTTTCGGGGCTACACCTTC
CASSPYGEFRGYTF
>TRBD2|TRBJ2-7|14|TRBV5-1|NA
TGCGCCAGCAGCATCCGGGAGGGGAGGGACGAGCAGTACTTC
CASSIREGRDEQYF
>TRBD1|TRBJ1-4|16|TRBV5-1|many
TGCGCCAGCAGCTTCCGGGACAGGCGACTAATTGAAAAACTGTTTTTT
CASSFRDRRLIEKLFF
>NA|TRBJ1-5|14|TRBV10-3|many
TGTGCCATCAGTGCAGACGGTAGCAATCAGCCCCAGCATTTT
CAISADGSNQPQHF
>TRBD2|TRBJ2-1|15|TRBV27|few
TGTGCCAGCAGCTTACTAGCGGGAGGTGGCGATGAGCAGTTCTTC
CASSLLAGGGDEQFF
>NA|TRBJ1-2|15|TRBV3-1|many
TGTGCCAGCAGCCAAGGATACGGCGGCTACTATGGCTACACCTTC
CASSQGYGGYYGYTF
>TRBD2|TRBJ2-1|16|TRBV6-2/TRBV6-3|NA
TGTGCCAGCAGTTACCTAAAGCGGGGTGGCCTCGGTGAGCAGTTCTTC
CASSYLKRGGLGEQFF
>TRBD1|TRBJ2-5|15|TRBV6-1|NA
TGTGCCAGCAGAAGGACAGGGGTGGGACAAGAGACCCAGTACTTC
CASRRTGVGQETQYF
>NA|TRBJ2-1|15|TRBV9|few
TGTGCCAGCAGCGATAAATTGTCAAGAAACAATGAGCAGTTCTTC
CASSDKLSRNNEQFF
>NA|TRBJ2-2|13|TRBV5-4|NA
TGTGCCAGCAGCTTCTTAAACACCGGGGAGCTGTTTTTT
CASSFLNTGELFF
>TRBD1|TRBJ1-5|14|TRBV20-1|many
TGCAGTGCTATTAGGGGGCAATATGATCAGCCCCAGCATTTT
CSAIRGQYDQPQHF
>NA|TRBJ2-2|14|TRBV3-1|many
TGTGCCAGCAGCCTCCGGGGGCGCACCGGGGAGCTGTTTTTT
CASSLRGRTGELFF
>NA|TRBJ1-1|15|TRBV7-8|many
TGTGCCAGCAGCTTAGCGGGACACCCGAACACTGAAGCTTTCTTT
CASSLAGHPNTEAFF
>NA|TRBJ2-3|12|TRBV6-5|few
TGTGCCAGCAGTTACTCGAGGGATACGCAGTATTTT
CASSYSRDTQYF
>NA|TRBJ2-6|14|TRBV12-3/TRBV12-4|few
TGTGCCAGCAAAGGGACTTCTGGGGCCAACGTCCTGACTTTC
CASKGTSGANVLTF
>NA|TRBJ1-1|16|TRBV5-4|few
TGTGCCAGCACCCCGGGAAGGGCAGGGGTATCCACTGAAGCTTTCTTT
CASTPGRAGVSTEAFF
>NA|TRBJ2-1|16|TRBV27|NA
TGTGCCAGCAGTTCCCTGGCGGGGCCCCTATACAATGAGCAGTTCTTC
CASSSLAGPLYNEQFF
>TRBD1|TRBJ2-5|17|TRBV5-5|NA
TGTGCCAGCGGTCGCTCCTCAGGGACAGGGGGCCAAGAGACCCAGTACTTC
CASGRSSGTGGQETQYF
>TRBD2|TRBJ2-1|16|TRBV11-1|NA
TGTGCCAGCAGCTCGGGTAGCGGGAGCCCGTACAATGAGCAGTTCTTC
CASSSGSGSPYNEQFF
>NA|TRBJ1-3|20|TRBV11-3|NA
TGTGCCAGCATCTTAGTTATTTGGGTACCCGCGTGGAGACCTGGAAACACCATATATTTT
CASILVIWVPAWRPGNTIYF
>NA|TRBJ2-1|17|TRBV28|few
TGTGCCAGCAGTTTTGAGGAGGGGGCTAGCCTCGGGAATGAGCAGTTCTTC
CASSFEEGASLGNEQFF
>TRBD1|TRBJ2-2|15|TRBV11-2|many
TGTGCCAGCAGCCTCAGGACAGGGAGCACCGGGGAGCTGTTTTTT
CASSLRTGSTGELFF
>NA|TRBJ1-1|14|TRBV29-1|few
TGCAGCGTTACCCGTGTGAACCGCGTCACTGAAGCTTTCTTT
CSVTRVNRVTEAFF
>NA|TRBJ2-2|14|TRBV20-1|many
TGCAGTGCTAGATCCAACTCGGGAACCGGGGAGCTGTTTTTT
CSARSNSGTGELFF
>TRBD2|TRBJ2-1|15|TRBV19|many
TGTGCCACATCGGGACTAGCGGAGTGGGCCAATGAGCAGTTCTTC
CATSGLAEWANEQFF
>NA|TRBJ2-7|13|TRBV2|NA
TGTGCCACACATGGGGGGAACACCTACGAGCAGTACTTC
CATHGGNTYEQYF
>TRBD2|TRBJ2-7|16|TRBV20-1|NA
TGCAGTGCTAGTCCCCTAGCGGGAGGCACGTCCTACGAGCAGTACTTC
CSASPLAGGTSYEQYF
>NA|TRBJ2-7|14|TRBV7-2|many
TGTGCCAGCAGCTTAGCGGGGTTCTCCTACGAGCAGTACTTC
CASSLAGFSYEQYF
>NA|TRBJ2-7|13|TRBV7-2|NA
TGTGCCAGCAGCCTAGCCCCCAGGGAAGAGCAGTACTTC
CASSLAPREEQYF
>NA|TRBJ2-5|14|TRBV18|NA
TGTGCCAGCTCACCCGTCGGAGACCAAGAGACCCAGTACTTC
CASSPVGDQETQYF
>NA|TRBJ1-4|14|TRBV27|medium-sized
TGTGCCAGCAGTTTATCAGGGTTGAGTTCAGCCCTGTTTTTT
CASSLSGLSSALFF
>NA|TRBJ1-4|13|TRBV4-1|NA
TGCGCCAGCAGCCGTCTTTGGGGTGAAAAACTGTTTTTT
CASSRLWGEKLFF
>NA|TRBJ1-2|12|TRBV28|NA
TGTGCCAGCAGCAGACAACGATATGGCTACACCTTC
CASSRQRYGYTF
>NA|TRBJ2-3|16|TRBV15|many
TGTGCCACCAGCCCCTGGCGGGACCCAGGCACAGATACGCAGTATTTT
CATSPWRDPGTDTQYF
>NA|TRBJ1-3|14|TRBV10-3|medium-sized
TGTGCCATCAGCGAGGCGGGGGCTGGAAACACCATATATTTT
CAISEAGAGNTIYF
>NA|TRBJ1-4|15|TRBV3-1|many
TGTGCCAGCAGCCCAATACAGGGAAAAGGTGAAAAACTGTTTTTT
CASSPIQGKGEKLFF
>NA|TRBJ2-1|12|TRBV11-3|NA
TGTGCCCCGGGACATAAATACAATGAGCAGTTCTTC
CAPGHKYNEQFF
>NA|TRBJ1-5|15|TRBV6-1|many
TGTGCCAGCAGTGAATTCCGTCGGGGGACGAAGCCCCAGCATTTT
CASSEFRRGTKPQHF
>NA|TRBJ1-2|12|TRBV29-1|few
TGCAGCGTTGAACGGCGGATCTATGGCTACACCTTC
CSVERRIYGYTF
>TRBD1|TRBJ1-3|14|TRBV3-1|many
TGTGCCAGCAGCCCCCGGGACAGGGAAAACACCATATATTTT
CASSPRDRENTIYF
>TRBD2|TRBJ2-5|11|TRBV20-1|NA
TGCAGCGCGGGGGGAGAGGAGACCCAGTACTTC
CSAGGEETQYF